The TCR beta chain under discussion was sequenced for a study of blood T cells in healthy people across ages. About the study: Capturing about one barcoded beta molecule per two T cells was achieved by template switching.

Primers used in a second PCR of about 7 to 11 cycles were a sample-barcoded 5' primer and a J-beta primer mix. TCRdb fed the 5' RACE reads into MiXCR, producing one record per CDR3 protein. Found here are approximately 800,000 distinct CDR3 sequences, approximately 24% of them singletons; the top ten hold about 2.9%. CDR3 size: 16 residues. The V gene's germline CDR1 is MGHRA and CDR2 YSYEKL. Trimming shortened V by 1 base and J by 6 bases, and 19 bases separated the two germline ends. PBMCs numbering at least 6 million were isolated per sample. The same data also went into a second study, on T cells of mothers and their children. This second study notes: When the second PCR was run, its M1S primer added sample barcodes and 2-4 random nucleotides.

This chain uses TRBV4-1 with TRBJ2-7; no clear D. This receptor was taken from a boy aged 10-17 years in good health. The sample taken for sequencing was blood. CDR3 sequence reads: CASSQVNLWNSGEQYF. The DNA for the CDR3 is TGCGCCAGCAGCCAAGTTAACCTCTGGAATTCCGGCGAGCAGTACTTC.